Listed below are T cell receptor beta chains from one sample, sequenced in a study of control samples from healthy donors and cancer patients. Clones were read by immunoSEQ multiplex PCR, and TCRdb kept only the in-frame ones, dropping some. The sample holds roughly 120,000 clones, about 95% seen once. Sequencing was carried out using blood. The receptors were sampled from a man between 25 and 39 years old in good health. CDR3s include the opening cysteine and the closing phenylalanine or tryptophan. A D gene is named only where the DNA matches it firmly. The size field is filled for only some rows; it gives once, few, many or a size class.

>.|TRBJ1-1|15|.|TRBV7-2
CASSLAGGGGTEAFF
TGTGCCAGCAGCTTAGCGGGAGGGGGGGGCACTGAAGCTTTCTTT
>.|TRBJ2-2|17|.|TRBV7-8
CASSFHRRPSIAGELFF
TGTGCCAGCAGCTTCCACAGACGGCCTTCCATTGCAGGGGAGCTGTTTTTT
>.|TRBJ2-7|15|.|TRBV7-9
CASSHGTWSSYEQYF
TGTGCCAGCAGCCACGGGACATGGAGCTCCTACGAGCAGTACTTC
>.|TRBJ1-2|13|TRBD1|TRBV27
CASSYRTGHGYTF
TGTGCCAGCAGTTACCGGACAGGTCATGGCTACACCTTC
>few|TRBJ1-5|13|.|TRBV9
CASGYGGNQPQHF
TGTGCCAGCGGTTACGGGGGCAATCAGCCCCAGCATTTT
>.|TRBJ2-7|15|TRBD1|TRBV4-3
CASSFRTGGSYEQYF
TGCGCCAGCAGCTTCCGGACAGGGGGCTCCTACGAGCAGTACTTC
>once|TRBJ2-7|16|TRBD2|TRBV7-6
CASSSLGTSGVSEQYF
TGTGCCAGCAGCTCCTTAGGGACTAGCGGGGTCTCCGAGCAGTACTTC
>.|TRBJ1-5|12|.|TRBV12-3/TRBV12-4
CASTLGTQPQHF
TGTGCCAGCACCTTGGGGACTCAGCCCCAGCATTTT
>.|TRBJ2-7|13|.|TRBV11-2
CASSLDGGPEQYF
TGTGCCAGCAGCTTAGACGGGGGGCCGGAGCAGTACTTC
>.|TRBJ1-1|12|.|TRBV10-3
CAIRGRDLEAFF
TGTGCCATCAGGGGCAGGGACCTTGAAGCTTTCTTT
>.|TRBJ2-2|15|TRBD2|TRBV7-7
CASSLDAGVTGELFF
TGTGCTAGCAGCTTAGACGCGGGGGTGACCGGGGAGCTGTTTTTT
>.|TRBJ2-7|15|.|TRBV27
CASSLRGGKPYEQYF
TGTGCCAGCAGTTTAAGGGGGGGCAAACCCTACGAGCAGTACTTC
>.|TRBJ1-3|14|.|TRBV9
CASSFRDLGNTIYF
TGTGCCAGCAGCTTCCGGGACCTGGGAAACACCATATATTTT
>.|TRBJ2-6|16|.|TRBV4-3
CASSQEEGSGANVLTF
TGCGCCAGCAGCCAAGAAGAAGGCTCTGGGGCCAACGTCCTGACTTTC
>.|TRBJ1-1|15|.|TRBV10-1
CASSPRGEWNTEAFF
TGCGCCAGCAGCCCCCGGGGGGAATGGAACACTGAAGCTTTCTTT
>.|TRBJ1-2|17|TRBD1|TRBV7-2
CASQTQGEGLRSYGYTF
TGTGCCAGCCAGACTCAGGGGGAAGGTCTAAGGTCCTATGGCTACACCTTC
>.|TRBJ2-1|14|TRBD2|TRBV6-5
CASSYAGDYNEQFF
TGTGCCAGCAGTTACGCGGGGGACTACAATGAGCAGTTCTTC
>.|TRBJ2-7|15|.|TRBV28
CASSARGVLSYEQYF
TGTGCCAGCAGTGCCCGGGGAGTCCTCTCCTACGAGCAGTACTTC
>.|TRBJ2-5|11|.|TRBV7-2
CASSNRETQYF
TGTGCCAGCAGCAACCGAGAGACCCAGTACTTC
>.|TRBJ2-7|12|.|TRBV20-1
CSASRGRYEQYF
TGCAGTGCTAGTCGGGGGCGCTACGAGCAGTACTTC
>.|TRBJ1-1|14|.|TRBV7-9
CASSLGRQAVEAFF
TGTGCCAGCAGCTTAGGGAGGCAGGCGGTTGAAGCTTTCTTT
>.|TRBJ2-1|13|.|TRBV6-2/TRBV6-3
CASSYSTYNEQFF
TGTGCCAGCAGTTACTCGACGTACAATGAGCAGTTCTTC
>.|TRBJ1-2|15|TRBD1|TRBV5-5
CASSFGQGANYGYTF
TGTGCCAGCAGCTTCGGGCAGGGGGCTAACTATGGCTACACCTTC
>.|TRBJ2-5|15|TRBD2|TRBV2
CASSEGLVSQETQYF
TGTGCCAGCAGTGAGGGACTAGTCTCCCAAGAGACCCAGTACTTC
>.|TRBJ1-1|15|.|TRBV19
CASSIVSGGNTEAFF
TGTGCCAGTAGTATAGTTTCCGGCGGGAACACTGAAGCTTTCTTT
>.|TRBJ1-2|12|.|TRBV6-5
CATKGQSYGYTF
TGTGCCACTAAAGGACAGTCCTATGGCTACACCTTC
>.|TRBJ1-2|18|TRBD1|TRBV3-1/TRBV3-2
CASSQLTIRTGINYGYTF
TGTGCCAGCAGCCAACTCACAATCCGGACAGGGATTAACTATGGCTACACCTTC
>.|TRBJ1-2|14|.|TRBV6-1
CASSESFVRYGYTF
TGTGCCAGCAGTGAGTCGTTTGTTCGCTATGGCTACACCTTC
>.|TRBJ2-7|12|.|TRBV4-1
CASSPQGREQYF
TGCGCCAGCAGCCCTCAGGGGCGGGAGCAGTACTTC
>.|TRBJ2-4|13|.|TRBV11-2
CASSLGTQNIQYF
TGTGCCAGCAGCCTGGGGACTCAAAACATTCAGTACTTC
>.|TRBJ2-7|15|.|TRBV7-8
CASTPGAGVGYEQYF
TGTGCCAGCACACCAGGGGCAGGGGTTGGCTACGAGCAGTACTTC
>.|TRBJ1-4|16|.|TRBV7-2
CASSPPGKQKGEKLFF
TGTGCCAGCAGTCCCCCGGGGAAGCAAAAGGGGGAAAAACTGTTTTTT
>.|TRBJ1-1|14|TRBD1|TRBV7-2
CASSQDRGHTEAFF
TGTGCCAGCAGCCAAGACAGGGGTCACACTGAAGCTTTCTTT
>.|TRBJ2-6|17|.|TRBV4-3
CASSQESSSSGANVLTF
TGCGCCAGCAGCCAAGAATCATCCAGCTCTGGGGCCAACGTCCTGACTTTC
>.|TRBJ1-1|13|.|TRBV24-1
CATSDSPGRTAFF
TGTGCCACCAGTGATTCGCCGGGACGTACAGCTTTCTTT
>.|TRBJ1-6|13|.|TRBV19
CASSLAGISPLHF
TGTGCCAGTTCCCTGGCAGGGATTTCACCCCTCCACTTT
>.|TRBJ2-3|15|TRBD2|TRBV7-3
CASSLAGGQGDTQYF
TGTGCCAGCAGCTTAGCGGGGGGGCAGGGAGATACGCAGTATTTT
>.|TRBJ1-3|11|.|TRBV24-1
CATSLGNTIYF
TGTGCCACCAGTCTGGGGAACACCATATATTTT
>.|TRBJ1-5|13|.|TRBV7-2
CASSLESYQPQHF
TGTGCCAGCAGCTTAGAATCCTATCAGCCCCAGCATTTT
>.|TRBJ2-1|11|.|TRBV5-1
CASSDNNEQFF
TGCGCCAGCAGCGATAACAATGAGCAGTTCTTC
>few|TRBJ1-4|11|.|TRBV30
CAWSLNEKLFF
TGTGCCTGGAGTCTGAATGAAAAACTGTTTTTT
>.|TRBJ2-5|13|.|TRBV7-7
CASSLVGVETQYF
TGTGCTAGCAGCTTAGTAGGAGTCGAGACCCAGTACTTC
>.|TRBJ2-7|14|.|TRBV5-4
CASSLPSRTYEQYF
TGTGCCAGCAGCTTGCCTAGCCGTACCTACGAGCAGTACTTC
>.|TRBJ1-1|16|.|TRBV2
CASSATGWAVGTEAFF
TGTGCCAGCAGTGCTACGGGTTGGGCAGTCGGCACTGAAGCTTTCTTT
>.|TRBJ2-1|14|TRBD1|TRBV19
CASSIMDRGKEQFF
TGTGCCAGTAGTATAATGGACAGGGGGAAAGAGCAGTTCTTC
>.|TRBJ1-1|11|TRBD1|TRBV12-3/TRBV12-4
CASSDRVEAFF
TGTGCCAGTTCAGACAGGGTTGAAGCTTTCTTT
>.|TRBJ1-5|14|.|TRBV6-6
CASSQRGGNQPQHF
TGTGCCAGCAGTCAAAGGGGGGGAAATCAGCCCCAGCATTTT
>.|TRBJ1-3|13|.|TRBV19
CASTSRPGNTIYF
TGTGCCAGTACCTCTCGGCCTGGAAACACCATATATTTT
>.|TRBJ2-5|15|.|TRBV6-1
CASSEGVFGQETQYF
TGTGCCAGCAGTGAAGGGGTTTTTGGTCAAGAGACCCAGTACTTC
>.|TRBJ1-1|11|.|TRBV6-2/TRBV6-3
CASSYDTEAFF
TGTGCCAGCAGTTACGACACTGAAGCTTTCTTT
>.|TRBJ1-1|14|.|TRBV6-5
CASSNRGLNTEAFF
TGTGCCAGCAGTAACCGAGGCCTGAACACTGAAGCTTTCTTT
>.|TRBJ1-4|14|TRBD1|TRBV7-6
CASSLKGAGEKLFF
TGTGCCAGCAGCTTAAAGGGGGCTGGTGAAAAACTGTTTTTT
>.|TRBJ1-4|12|.|TRBV15
CATGSTNEKLFF
TGTGCCACCGGCTCAACTAATGAAAAACTGTTTTTT
>.|TRBJ2-2|15|.|TRBV5-1
CASSLGLTATGELFF
TGCGCCAGCAGCTTGGGACTGACAGCCACCGGGGAGCTGTTTTTT
>.|TRBJ2-5|12|.|TRBV7-2
CASSMSGATQYF
TGTGCCAGCAGCATGTCAGGGGCGACCCAGTACTTC